The rows below give T cell receptor beta chains drawn from one sample of a study of cytomegalovirus exposure and HLA in healthy donors. Clones were sequenced by immunoSEQ multiplex PCR, and TCRdb holds only the in-frame ones, with some missing. The sample has over 120,000 clones; about 80% are singletons. Material: PBMCs. The receptors here all came from a man aged 30-40 years in good health and CMV-seropositive. The CDR3 runs from the conserved cysteine through the conserved F or W. The D gene is left open where the match is weak. Size is omitted from some rows. Given values are once, few, many or a class for expanded clones.

V gene	clone size	J gene	D gene	CDR3 DNA	CDR3 protein
TRBV27	.	TRBJ1-1	TRBD1	TGTGCCACACGACCATCCGGGACAGGGAACACTGAAGCTTTCTTT	CATRPSGTGNTEAFF
TRBV30	once	TRBJ2-7	TRBD1	TGTGCCTGGAGCGCGGGACAGGGGATTCTCGAGCAGTACTTC	CAWSAGQGILEQYF
TRBV19	.	TRBJ2-2	.	TGTGCCAGTAGTCCTGGACTGACCGGGGAGCTGTTTTTT	CASSPGLTGELFF
TRBV2	.	TRBJ2-2	TRBD1	TGTGCCAGCCCTGGCCCGGGACAGGGGAACACCGGGGAGCTGTTTTTT	CASPGPGQGNTGELFF
TRBV6-5	.	TRBJ1-1	.	TGTGCCAGCAGTGGAAACAGGGAAATTGGCACTGAAGCTTTCTTT	CASSGNREIGTEAFF
TRBV4-1	.	TRBJ2-7	.	TGCGCCAGCAGCCAAGATCCCGACTGGGGGGTATCCTACGAGCAGTACTTC	CASSQDPDWGVSYEQYF
TRBV9	.	TRBJ2-1	TRBD1	TGTGCCAGCAGCGGGGACAGGGCAAATGAGCAGTTCTTC	CASSGDRANEQFF
TRBV6-1	.	TRBJ2-3	.	TGTGCCAGCATAAGAGAAGAAGTCAGGACAGATACGCAGTATTTT	CASIREEVRTDTQYF
TRBV5-1	.	TRBJ2-1	TRBD1	TGCGCCAGCAGCTCCAGACAGGGTCGATCCTACAATGAGCAGTTCTTC	CASSSRQGRSYNEQFF
TRBV2	.	TRBJ2-2	.	TGTGCCAGCATCAGGGAAAGCCCCGGGGAGCTGTTTTTT	CASIRESPGELFF
TRBV6-5	.	TRBJ2-3	TRBD2	TGTGCCAGCAGTTACTCGACTAGCGGGACCACAGATACGCAGTATTTT	CASSYSTSGTTDTQYF
TRBV4-1	.	TRBJ2-1	.	TGCGCCAGCAGCTTTCGGTGGTCGGGAACCTACAATGAGCAGTTCTTC	CASSFRWSGTYNEQFF
TRBV7-9	.	TRBJ2-2	TRBD2	TGTGCCAGCAGCTTAGCAGCGGGAGAAGACACCGGGGAGCTGTTTTTT	CASSLAAGEDTGELFF
TRBV5-6	.	TRBJ2-3	.	TGTGCCAGCAGCTTGCACGAGGGTAGGGCCACAGATACGCAGTATTTT	CASSLHEGRATDTQYF
TRBV19	.	TRBJ2-7	TRBD1	TGTGCCAGTAGTACACCCGGGACAGGGGGACGCGAGCAGTACTTC	CASSTPGTGGREQYF
TRBV7-2	.	TRBJ1-4	TRBD1	TGTGCCAGCAGCCCGCCGCTTGGGACAGCGACTGGGGAAAAACTGTTTTTT	CASSPPLGTATGEKLFF
TRBV28	.	TRBJ1-5	.	TGTGCCAGCAGTTTTCCCGATCAGCCCCAGCATTTT	CASSFPDQPQHF
TRBV11-2	.	TRBJ1-5	.	TGTGCCAGCAGCTTAGGTGTACGGGATCAGCCCCAGCATTTT	CASSLGVRDQPQHF
TRBV30	.	TRBJ1-5	TRBD1	TGTGCCTGGAAGGGACAGGGCCATCAGCCCCAGCATTTT	CAWKGQGHQPQHF
TRBV7-2	.	TRBJ2-5	.	TGTGCCAGCAGCTTAGGAGGAGGGCCGGAGACCCAGTACTTC	CASSLGGGPETQYF
TRBV11-2	once	TRBJ2-5	.	TGTGCCAGCAGACTTACCATCTCGTCGGGGGAGACCCAGTACTTC	CASRLTISSGETQYF
TRBV5-1	.	TRBJ2-1	.	TGCGCCAGCAGCTTGGGGACCCGGGGGGCGGGGAGTACGTTCTTC	CASSLGTRGAGSTFF
TRBV6-5	.	TRBJ1-2	.	TGTGCCAGCAGTTACTCGAGCGGCCTGGGAGTTGGCTACACCTTC	CASSYSSGLGVGYTF
TRBV5-6	few	TRBJ2-7	.	TGTGCCAGCAGCTCCCATTACGAGCAGTACTTC	CASSSHYEQYF
TRBV9	.	TRBJ2-5	TRBD2	TGTGCCAGCAGCGTAGCCGGGACTAGCGGGCAAGAGACCCAGTACTTC	CASSVAGTSGQETQYF
TRBV11-1	.	TRBJ2-1	.	TGTGCCACTACAAGGACGGGGGACTCCTACAATGAGCAGTTCTTC	CATTRTGDSYNEQFF
TRBV5-1	.	TRBJ2-5	TRBD2	TGCGCCAGCAGCTTGGCCGGGGGGAACGAAGAGACCCAGTACTTC	CASSLAGGNEETQYF
TRBV27	few	TRBJ1-1	.	TGTGCCAGCAGCCTTACCGCGGGGGCCTGGAACACTGAAGCTTTCTTT	CASSLTAGAWNTEAFF
TRBV7-6	.	TRBJ1-5	.	TGTGCCAGCAGCCCAGGGAATAGCAATCAGCCCCAGCATTTT	CASSPGNSNQPQHF